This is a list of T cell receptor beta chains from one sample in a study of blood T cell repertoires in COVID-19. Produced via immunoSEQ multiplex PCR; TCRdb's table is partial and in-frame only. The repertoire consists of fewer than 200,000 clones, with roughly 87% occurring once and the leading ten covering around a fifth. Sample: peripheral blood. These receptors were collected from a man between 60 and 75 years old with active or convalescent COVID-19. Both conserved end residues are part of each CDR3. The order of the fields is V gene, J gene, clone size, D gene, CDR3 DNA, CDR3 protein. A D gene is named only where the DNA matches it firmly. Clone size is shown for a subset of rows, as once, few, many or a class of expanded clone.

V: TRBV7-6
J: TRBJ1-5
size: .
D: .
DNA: TGTGCCAGCAGCCATAGCGGAAGGAAAGGGATTAATCAGCCCCAGCATTTT
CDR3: CASSHSGRKGINQPQHF

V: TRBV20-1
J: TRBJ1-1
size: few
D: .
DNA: TGCAGTGCTAGATTAAGGGGCGCAGCTTTCTTT
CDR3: CSARLRGAAFF

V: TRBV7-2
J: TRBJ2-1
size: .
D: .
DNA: TGTGCCAGCAGCTTAAGCGGAAGGTCCAATGAGCAGTTCTTC
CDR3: CASSLSGRSNEQFF

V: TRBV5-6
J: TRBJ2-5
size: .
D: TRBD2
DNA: TGTGCCAGCAGCCCTCTAGCGGGGGTTGGAGAGACCCAGTACTTC
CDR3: CASSPLAGVGETQYF

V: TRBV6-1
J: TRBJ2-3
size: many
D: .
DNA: TGTGCCAGCAGTGAGGTGGGGAGGTGGGTTACAGATACGCAGTATTTT
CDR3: CASSEVGRWVTDTQYF

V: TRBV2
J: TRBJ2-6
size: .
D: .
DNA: TGTGCCAGCAGCCAACTAGCTCTGGGGGCCAACGTCCTGACTTTC
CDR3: CASSQLALGANVLTF

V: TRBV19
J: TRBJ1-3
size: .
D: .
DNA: TGTGCCAGTAGTACCGACACCATCTCTGGAAACACCATATATTTT
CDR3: CASSTDTISGNTIYF

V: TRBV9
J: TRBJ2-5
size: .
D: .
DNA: TGTGCCAGCAGCGTAATGGAGGGTGGAGGGGAAGAGACCCAGTACTTC
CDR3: CASSVMEGGGEETQYF

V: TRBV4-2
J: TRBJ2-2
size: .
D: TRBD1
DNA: TGTGCCAGCAGCCAACAGACGGGACAGGTCACCGGGGAGCTGTTTTTT
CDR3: CASSQQTGQVTGELFF

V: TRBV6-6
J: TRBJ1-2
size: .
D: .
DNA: TGTGCCAGCAGTCCCGAGGGTAACTATGGCTACACCTTC
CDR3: CASSPEGNYGYTF

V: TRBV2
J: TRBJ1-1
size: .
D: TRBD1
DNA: TGTGCCAATAAACGCCGGGACAGGAACACTGAAGCTTTCTTT
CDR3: CANKRRDRNTEAFF

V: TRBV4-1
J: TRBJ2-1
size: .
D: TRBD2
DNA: TGCGCCAGCAGCCAAGATGGGACGGGGGGAAACAATGAGCAGTTCTTC
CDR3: CASSQDGTGGNNEQFF

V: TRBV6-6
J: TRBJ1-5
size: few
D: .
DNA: TGTGCCAGCAGCTCCACCCAGGGGAAAGATCAGCCCCAGCATTTT
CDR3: CASSSTQGKDQPQHF

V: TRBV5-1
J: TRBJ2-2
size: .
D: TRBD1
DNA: TGCGCCAGCAGCTCTCGGGGACAGCAGAACACCGGGGAGCTGTTTTTT
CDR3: CASSSRGQQNTGELFF

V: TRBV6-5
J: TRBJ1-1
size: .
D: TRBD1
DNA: TGTGCCAGCATGTCGACAGGGACGAACACTGAAGCTTTCTTT
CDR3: CASMSTGTNTEAFF

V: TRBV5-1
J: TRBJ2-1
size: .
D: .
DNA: TGCGCCAGCAGCCCACAGGGTCGCAATGAGCAGTTCTTC
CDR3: CASSPQGRNEQFF

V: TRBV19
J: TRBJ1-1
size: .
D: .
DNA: TGTGCCAGTAGTGAACTACAGGGAGAAGCTTTCTTT
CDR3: CASSELQGEAFF

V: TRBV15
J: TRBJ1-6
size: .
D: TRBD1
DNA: TGTGCCACCAGCAGAGATAAGGGGACAGGGTCACCCCTCCACTTT
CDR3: CATSRDKGTGSPLHF

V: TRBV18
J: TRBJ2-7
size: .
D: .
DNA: TGTGCCAGCTCACCAAACCCAGGGAACTACGAGCAGTACTTC
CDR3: CASSPNPGNYEQYF

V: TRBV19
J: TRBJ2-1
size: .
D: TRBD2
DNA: TGTGCCAGTAGTTCAAGGACTAGCGGGAGGCAATTCGATGAGCAGTTCTTC
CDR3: CASSSRTSGRQFDEQFF

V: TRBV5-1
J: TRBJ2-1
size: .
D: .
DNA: TGCGCCAGCAGCTTGGCCAGGGTTTACAATGAGCAGTTCTTC
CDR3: CASSLARVYNEQFF

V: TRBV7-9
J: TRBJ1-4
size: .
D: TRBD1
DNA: TGTGCCAGCAGCTTAGTTGGGACAGGGAGTGAAAAACTGTTTTTT
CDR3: CASSLVGTGSEKLFF

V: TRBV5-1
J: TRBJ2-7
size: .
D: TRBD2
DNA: TGCGCCAGCAGCCCGGGGGGGACTAATGACTACGAGCAGTACTTC
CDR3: CASSPGGTNDYEQYF

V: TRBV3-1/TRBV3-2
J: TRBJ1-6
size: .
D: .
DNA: TGTGCCAGCTCGACAGATAGCTCCTATAATTCACCCCTCCACTTT
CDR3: CASSTDSSYNSPLHF

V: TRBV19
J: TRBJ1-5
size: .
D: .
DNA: TGTGCCAGTAGTATAGGTTGGGGGGGTCAGCCCCAGCATTTT
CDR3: CASSIGWGGQPQHF

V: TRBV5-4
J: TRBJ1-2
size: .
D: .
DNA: TGTGCCAGCAGCTTGGGAAGAGCCTCAAACTATGGCTACACCTTC
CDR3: CASSLGRASNYGYTF

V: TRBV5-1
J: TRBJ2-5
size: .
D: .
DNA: TGCGCCAGCAGTTCCCCCCAGGTTCAAGAGACCCAGTACTTC
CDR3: CASSSPQVQETQYF

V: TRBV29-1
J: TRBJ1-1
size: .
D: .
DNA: TGCAGCGTCCTCCGTAGGGAGGTGAACACTGAAGCTTTCTTT
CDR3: CSVLRREVNTEAFF

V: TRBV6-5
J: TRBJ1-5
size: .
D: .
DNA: TGTGCCAGCAGTTACGGGGCAGGGGTCCAGCCCCAGCATTTT
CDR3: CASSYGAGVQPQHF

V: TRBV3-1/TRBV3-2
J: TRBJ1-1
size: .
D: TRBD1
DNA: TGTGCCAGCAGACGGGACAGGTCGGTCGGGGACACTGAAGCTTTCTTT
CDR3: CASRRDRSVGDTEAFF

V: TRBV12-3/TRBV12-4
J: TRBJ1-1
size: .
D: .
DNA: TGTGCCAGCAGTCTCCAGGGGAACGCTGAAGCTTTCTTT
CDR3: CASSLQGNAEAFF

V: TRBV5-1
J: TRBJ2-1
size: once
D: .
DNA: TGCGCCAGCAGCTTAACCTTTAGCTCCTACAATGAGCAGTTCTTC
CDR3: CASSLTFSSYNEQFF

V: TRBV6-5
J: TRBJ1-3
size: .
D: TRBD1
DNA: TGTGCCAGCAGCTTAACAGGGGTTGGAAACACCATATATTTT
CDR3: CASSLTGVGNTIYF

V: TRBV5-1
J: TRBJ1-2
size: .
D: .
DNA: TGCGCCAGCAGCTCCGTAGACTATGGCTACACCTTC
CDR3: CASSSVDYGYTF

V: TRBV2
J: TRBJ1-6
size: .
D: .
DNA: TGTGCCAGCAGTGCAGGGCTCTCCTATAATTCACCCCTCCACTTT
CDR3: CASSAGLSYNSPLHF

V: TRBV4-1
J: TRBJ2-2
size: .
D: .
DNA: TGCGCCAGCAGCCCCCGGGCTGGGAGAGCCGGGGAGCTGTTTTTT
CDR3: CASSPRAGRAGELFF

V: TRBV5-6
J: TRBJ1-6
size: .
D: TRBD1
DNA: TGTGCCAGCAGCGAAGAACAGGGGGCGCCCTATAATTCACCCCTCCACTTT
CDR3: CASSEEQGAPYNSPLHF

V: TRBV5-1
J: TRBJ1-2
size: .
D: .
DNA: TGCGCCAGCAGAATTGGACTGTCTGGCTACACCTTC
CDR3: CASRIGLSGYTF

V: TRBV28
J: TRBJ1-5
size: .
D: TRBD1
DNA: TGTGCCAGCAGTTCCGGGACAGGGGTAAATCAGCCCCAGCATTTT
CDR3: CASSSGTGVNQPQHF

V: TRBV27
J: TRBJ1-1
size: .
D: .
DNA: TGTGCCAGCAGTTGGACAGAGAACACTGAAGCTTTCTTT
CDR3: CASSWTENTEAFF